This TCR beta chain originates from a study of shared clonotypes between healthy human individuals. Study-level findings and limits: Donor clonotype sharing was expected to depend on sequencing depth.

Several immunoSEQ 96-well plates shared each subset's DNA, each plate a replicate. TCRdb's table, derived via immunoSEQ multiplex PCR, lists solely in-frame clones and lacks some. The table lists fewer than 600,000 clones, roughly 72% of them singletons. V lost 4 bases to trimming and J lost 4 bases, with 8 bases between them. The germline V gene has CDR1 SGHRS and CDR2 YFSETQ. The CDR3 loop spans 12 amino acids. Turning to this clone: What it binds is unknown.

The chain has TRBV5-1 and TRBJ1-2; tentatively, D is TRBD1 (5 bases). The receptor's source is a woman aged 40 to 55 in good health. Some clones in this sample may be carry-over from other donors' samples. Sequencing was done on a sample of PBMCs. CDR3 DNA sequence: TGCGCCAGCAGCCCGGGGCGCTATGGCTACACCTTC. Translating gives CASSPGRYGYTF.